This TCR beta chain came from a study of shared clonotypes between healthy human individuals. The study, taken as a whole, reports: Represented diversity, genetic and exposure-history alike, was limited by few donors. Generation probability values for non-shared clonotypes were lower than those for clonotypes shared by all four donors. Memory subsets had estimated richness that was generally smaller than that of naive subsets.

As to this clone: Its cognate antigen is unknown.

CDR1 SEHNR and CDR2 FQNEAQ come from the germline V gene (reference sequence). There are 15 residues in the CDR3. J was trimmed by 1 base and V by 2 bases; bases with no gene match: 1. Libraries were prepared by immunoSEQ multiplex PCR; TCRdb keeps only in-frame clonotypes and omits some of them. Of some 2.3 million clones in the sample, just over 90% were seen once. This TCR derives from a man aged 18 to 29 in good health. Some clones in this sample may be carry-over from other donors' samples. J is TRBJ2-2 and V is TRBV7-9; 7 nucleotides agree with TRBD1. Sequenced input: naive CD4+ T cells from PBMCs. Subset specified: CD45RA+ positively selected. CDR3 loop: CASSLRDRNTGELFF. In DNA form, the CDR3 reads TGTGCCAGCAGCTTAAGGGACAGGAACACCGGGGAGCTGTTTTTT.